This TCR beta chain was identified in a study of cytomegalovirus exposure and HLA in healthy donors. Broader study findings: Specificity for CMV antigens was confirmed in vitro for three of the CMV-associated chains. Another analysis was done later, and it associated roughly 15,000 TCR beta sequences with HLA alleles at 0.05 false discovery rate. In a later analysis, a genetic analysis reported fewer productive-TCR N-insertions in an Asian-associated ancestry cluster than the cohort average.

A word on this clone: The antigen is not known.

Primers: 60 Vbeta forward and 13 Jbeta reverse. Libraries were prepared by immunoSEQ multiplex PCR; TCRdb keeps only in-frame clonotypes and omits some of them. The table has hundreds of thousands of clones, 75% to 85% seen once. V was clipped by 8 bases and J by 1 base; unmatched bases: 5. The CDR3 is 13 amino acids. The germline V gene encodes CDR1 MNHEY and CDR2 SVGAGI. This clonotype was sampled from a woman in her fifties or sixties in good health and CMV-seropositive. Sample: PBMCs. The gene calls are TRBV6-5 and TRBJ2-7, with TRBD1 matching over 7 bases. Here the CDR3 reads CASARTGSYEQYF. The CDR3 DNA follows: TGTGCCAGCGCGAGGACAGGATCCTACGAGCAGTACTTC.